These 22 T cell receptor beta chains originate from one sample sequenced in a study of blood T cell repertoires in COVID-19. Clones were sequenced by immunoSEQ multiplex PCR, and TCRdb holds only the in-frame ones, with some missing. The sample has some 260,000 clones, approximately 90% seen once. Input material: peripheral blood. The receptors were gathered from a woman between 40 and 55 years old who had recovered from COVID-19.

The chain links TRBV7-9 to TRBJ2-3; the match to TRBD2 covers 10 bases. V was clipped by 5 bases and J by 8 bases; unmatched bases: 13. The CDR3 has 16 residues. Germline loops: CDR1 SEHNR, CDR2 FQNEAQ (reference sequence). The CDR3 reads CASSPAGGRTHGTQYF. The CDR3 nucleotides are TGTGCCAGCAGCCCAGCGGGGGGGAGGACGCACGGTACGCAGTATTTT.

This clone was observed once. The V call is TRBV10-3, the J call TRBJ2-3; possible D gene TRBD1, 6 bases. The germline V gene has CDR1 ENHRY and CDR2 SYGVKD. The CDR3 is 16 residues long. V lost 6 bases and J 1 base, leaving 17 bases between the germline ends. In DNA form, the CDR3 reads TGTGCCATCAGCCGTGGGGGCGGCTTGGGCACAGATACGCAGTATTTT. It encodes CAISRGGGLGTDTQYF.

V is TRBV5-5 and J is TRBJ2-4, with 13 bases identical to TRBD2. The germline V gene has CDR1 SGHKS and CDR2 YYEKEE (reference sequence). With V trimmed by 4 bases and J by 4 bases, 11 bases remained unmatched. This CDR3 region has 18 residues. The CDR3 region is CASSPGGGGLAGKNIQYF. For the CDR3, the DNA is TGTGCCAGCAGCCCCGGGGGAGGGGGACTAGCGGGGAAAAACATTCAGTACTTC.

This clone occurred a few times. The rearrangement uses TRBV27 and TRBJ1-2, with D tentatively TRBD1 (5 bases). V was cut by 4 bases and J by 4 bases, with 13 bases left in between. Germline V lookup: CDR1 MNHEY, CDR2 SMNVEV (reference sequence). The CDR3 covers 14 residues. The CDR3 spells CASSSRDFSYGYTF. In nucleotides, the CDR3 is TGTGCCAGCAGTTCCAGGGATTTTTCCTATGGCTACACCTTC.

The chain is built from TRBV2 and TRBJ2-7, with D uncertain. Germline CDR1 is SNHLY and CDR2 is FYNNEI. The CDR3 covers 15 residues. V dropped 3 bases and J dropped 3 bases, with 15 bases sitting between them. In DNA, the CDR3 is TGTGCCAGCAGTGAGGTGGGTGGCGGTCGCTACGAGCAGTACTTC. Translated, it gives CASSEVGGGRYEQYF.

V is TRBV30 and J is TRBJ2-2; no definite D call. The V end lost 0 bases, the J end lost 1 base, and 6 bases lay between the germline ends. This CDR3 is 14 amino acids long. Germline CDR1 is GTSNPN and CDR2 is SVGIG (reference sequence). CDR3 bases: TGTGCCTGGAGTGTACTTATGAACACCGGGGAGCTGTTTTTT. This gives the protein CAWSVLMNTGELFF.

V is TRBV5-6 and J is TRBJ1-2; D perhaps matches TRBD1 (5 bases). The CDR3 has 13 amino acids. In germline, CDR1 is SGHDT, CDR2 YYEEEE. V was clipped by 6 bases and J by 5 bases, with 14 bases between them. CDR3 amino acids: CASKQVTTYGYTF. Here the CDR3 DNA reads TGTGCCAGCAAACAGGTTACTACTTATGGCTACACCTTC.

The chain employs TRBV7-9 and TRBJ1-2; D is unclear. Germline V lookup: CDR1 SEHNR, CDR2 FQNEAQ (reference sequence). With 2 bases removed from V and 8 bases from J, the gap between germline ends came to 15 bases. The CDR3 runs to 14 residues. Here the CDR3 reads CASSLKPGFEGYTF. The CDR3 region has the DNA TGTGCCAGCAGCTTAAAGCCGGGGTTCGAGGGCTACACCTTC.

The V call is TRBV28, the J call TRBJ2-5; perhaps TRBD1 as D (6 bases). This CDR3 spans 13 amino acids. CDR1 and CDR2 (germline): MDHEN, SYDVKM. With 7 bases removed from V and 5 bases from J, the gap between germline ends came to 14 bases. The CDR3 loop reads CASNLGQTETQYF. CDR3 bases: TGTGCCAGCAACCTGGGACAAACGGAGACCCAGTACTTC.

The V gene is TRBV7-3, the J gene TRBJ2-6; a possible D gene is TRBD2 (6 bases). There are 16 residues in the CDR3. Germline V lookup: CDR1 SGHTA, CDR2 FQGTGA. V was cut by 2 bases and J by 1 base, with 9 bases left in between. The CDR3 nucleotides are TGTGCCAGCAGCTTAGAGGCGGGATCTGGGGCCAACGTCCTGACTTTC. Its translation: CASSLEAGSGANVLTF.

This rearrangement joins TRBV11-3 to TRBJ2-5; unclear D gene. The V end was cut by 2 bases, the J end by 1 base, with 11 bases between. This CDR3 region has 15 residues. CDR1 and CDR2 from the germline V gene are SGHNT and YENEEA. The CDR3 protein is CASSLRQASQETQYF. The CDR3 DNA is TGTGCCAGCAGCTTAAGGCAGGCGAGCCAAGAGACCCAGTACTTC.

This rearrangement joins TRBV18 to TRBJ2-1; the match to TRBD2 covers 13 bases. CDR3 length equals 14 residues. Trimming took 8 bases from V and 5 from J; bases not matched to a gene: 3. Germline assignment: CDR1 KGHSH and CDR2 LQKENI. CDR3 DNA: TGTGCCAGCACGGGACTAGCGGGAAACAATGAGCAGTTCTTC. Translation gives CASTGLAGNNEQFF.

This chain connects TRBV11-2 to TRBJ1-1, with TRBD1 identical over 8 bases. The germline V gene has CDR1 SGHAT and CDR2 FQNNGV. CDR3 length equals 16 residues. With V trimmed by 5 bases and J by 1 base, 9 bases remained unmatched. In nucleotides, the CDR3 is TGTGCCAGCAGCCCCCGGACAGGGTTTGGGAACACTGAAGCTTTCTTT. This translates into CASSPRTGFGNTEAFF.

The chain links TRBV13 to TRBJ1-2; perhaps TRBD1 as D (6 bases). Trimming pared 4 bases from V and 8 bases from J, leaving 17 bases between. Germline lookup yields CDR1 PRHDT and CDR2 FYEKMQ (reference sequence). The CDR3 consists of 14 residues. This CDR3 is CASSSDRTWGGYTF. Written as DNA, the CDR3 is TGTGCCAGCAGCTCCGACAGGACTTGGGGCGGCTACACCTTC.

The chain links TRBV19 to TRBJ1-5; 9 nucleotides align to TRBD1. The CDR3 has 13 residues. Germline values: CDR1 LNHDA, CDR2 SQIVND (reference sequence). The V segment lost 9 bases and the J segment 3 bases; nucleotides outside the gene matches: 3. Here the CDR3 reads CASRDRVNQPQHF. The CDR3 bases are TGTGCCAGCCGGGACAGGGTCAATCAGCCCCAGCATTTT.

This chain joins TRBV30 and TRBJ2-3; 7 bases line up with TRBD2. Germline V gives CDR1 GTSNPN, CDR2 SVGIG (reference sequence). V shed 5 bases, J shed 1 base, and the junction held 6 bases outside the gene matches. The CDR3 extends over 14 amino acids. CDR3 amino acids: CAWSGGRGTDTQYF. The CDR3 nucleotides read TGTGCCTGGTCGGGGGGAAGGGGCACAGATACGCAGTATTTT.

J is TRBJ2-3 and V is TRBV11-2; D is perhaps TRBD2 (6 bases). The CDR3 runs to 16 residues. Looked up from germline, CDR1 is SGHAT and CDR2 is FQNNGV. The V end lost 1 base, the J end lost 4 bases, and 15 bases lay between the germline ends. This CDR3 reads CASSLVGGAAPDTQYF. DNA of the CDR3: TGTGCCAGCAGCTTAGTAGGCGGGGCCGCCCCAGATACGCAGTATTTT. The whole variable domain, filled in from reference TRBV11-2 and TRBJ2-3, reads EAGVAQSPRYKIIEKRQSVAFWCNPISGHATLYWYQQILGQGPKLLIQFQNNGVVDDSQLPKDRFSAERLKGVDSTLKIQPAKLEDSAVYLCASSLVGGAAPDTQYFGPGTRLTVL.

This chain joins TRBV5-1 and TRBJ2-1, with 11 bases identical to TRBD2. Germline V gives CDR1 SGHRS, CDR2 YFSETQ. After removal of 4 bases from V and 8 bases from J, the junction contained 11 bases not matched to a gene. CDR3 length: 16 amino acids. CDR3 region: CASSPAELAGAHEQFF. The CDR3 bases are TGCGCCAGCAGCCCGGCGGAACTAGCGGGAGCCCATGAGCAGTTCTTC.

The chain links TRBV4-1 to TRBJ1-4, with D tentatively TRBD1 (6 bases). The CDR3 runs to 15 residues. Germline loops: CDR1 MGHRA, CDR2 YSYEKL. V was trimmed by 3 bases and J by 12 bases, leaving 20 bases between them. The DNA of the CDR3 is TGCGCCAGCAGCCAGTTGGGGGCCCCGATGGTGGAACTGTTTTTT. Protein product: CASSQLGAPMVELFF.

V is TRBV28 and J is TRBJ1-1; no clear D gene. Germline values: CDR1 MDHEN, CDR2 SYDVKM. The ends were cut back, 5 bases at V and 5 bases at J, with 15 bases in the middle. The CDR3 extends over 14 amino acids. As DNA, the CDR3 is TGTGCCAGCAGTATACTGGTTACTGGTACTGAAGCTTTCTTT. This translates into CASSILVTGTEAFF.

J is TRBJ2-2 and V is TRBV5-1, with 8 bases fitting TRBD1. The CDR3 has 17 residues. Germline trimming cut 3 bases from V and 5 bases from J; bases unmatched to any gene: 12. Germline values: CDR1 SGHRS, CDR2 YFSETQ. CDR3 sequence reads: CASSSGQGMGWTGELFF. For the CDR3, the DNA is TGCGCCAGCAGCTCAGGACAGGGCATGGGCTGGACCGGGGAGCTGTTTTTT.

CDR3 sequence: CASSLADTRNYGYTF. DNA of the CDR3: TGTGCCAGCAGCTTAGCGGACACAAGAAACTATGGCTACACCTTC. The rearrangement links TRBV7-9 to TRBJ1-2, with D perhaps TRBD1 (5 bases). V lost 0 bases and J lost 2, with 10 bases in between. This CDR3 region has 15 residues. From germline, CDR1 is SEHNR and CDR2 FQNEAQ (reference sequence).